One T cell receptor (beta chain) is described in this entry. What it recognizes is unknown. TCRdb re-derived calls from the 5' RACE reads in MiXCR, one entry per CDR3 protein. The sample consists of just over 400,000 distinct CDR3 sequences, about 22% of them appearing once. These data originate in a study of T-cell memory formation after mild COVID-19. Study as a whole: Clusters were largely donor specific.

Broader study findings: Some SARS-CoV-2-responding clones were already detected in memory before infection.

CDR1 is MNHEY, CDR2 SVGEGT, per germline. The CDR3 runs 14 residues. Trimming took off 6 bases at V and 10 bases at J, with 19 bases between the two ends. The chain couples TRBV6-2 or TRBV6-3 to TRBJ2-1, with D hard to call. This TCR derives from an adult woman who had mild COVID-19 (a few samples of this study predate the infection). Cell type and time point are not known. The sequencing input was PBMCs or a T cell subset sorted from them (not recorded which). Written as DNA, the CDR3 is TGTGCCAGCAGCCGACCTACTGGATTAGGAGAGCAGTTCTTC. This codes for CASSRPTGLGEQFF.